Shown below are 17 T cell receptor beta chains from a single sample sequenced in a study of vaccination effects on CD4 cells after COVID-19. Before sequencing took place, the ViraFEST assay used viral peptide pools to expand antigen-specific CD4+ T cells. Cells that had been cultured for 9 to 10 days were the source of isolated CD4+ T cells. A PCR test confirmed that the person had SARS-CoV-2 infection between March and December 2020. Data came from immunoSEQ multiplex PCR; TCRdb stores just in-frame clones and leaves some out. The data contain 20,000 to 25,000 clones, less than 85% of them singletons. Their target antigens are unknown. Here the sequenced sample was CD4+ T cells from PBMCs cultured with a peptide pool, taken before COVID-19 vaccination. All receptors come from a human donor who had a prior SARS-CoV-2 infection.

The CDR3 loop reads CASSERRVGVSSPLHF. For the CDR3, the DNA is TGTGCCAGCAGTGAACGGAGGGTCGGGGTGTCATCACCCCTCCACTTT. The gene calls are TRBV2 and TRBJ1-6, with D uncertain. Germline V gene sequence: CDR1 SNHLY, CDR2 FYNNEI. This CDR3 comprises 16 residues. Deletions cut 2 bases from V and 10 bases from J, with 18 bases between.

CDR3 in amino acids: CASSPLAGVFNEQFF. The CDR3 region has the DNA TGTGCCAGCAGCCCTCTAGCGGGAGTATTCAATGAGCAGTTCTTC. V and J are TRBV5-5 and TRBJ2-1; 10 bases agree with TRBD2. CDR3 size: 15 residues. Germline V lookup: CDR1 SGHKS, CDR2 YYEKEE (reference sequence). V lost 4 bases, J lost 6 bases, and 7 bases stayed unmatched. The full variable domain, rest sourced from reference TRBV5-5 and TRBJ2-1, is DAGVTQSPTHLIKTRGQQVTLRCSPISGHKSVSWYQQVLGQGPQFIFQYYEKEERGRGNFPDRFSARQFPNYSSELNVNALLLGDSALYLCASSPLAGVFNEQFFGPGTRLTVL.

This clone was seen once. This chain connects TRBV5-4 to TRBJ2-1, with D unresolved. Germline-derived CDR1 and CDR2 are SGHNT and YYREEE (reference sequence). The length of the CDR3 is 15 residues. V was pared by 0 bases and J by 0 bases, with 7 bases between. DNA of the CDR3: TGTGCCAGCAGCTTGGCGGCAGACTCCTACAATGAGCAGTTCTTC. This sequence encodes CASSLAADSYNEQFF.

This clone was recorded only once. The J gene is TRBJ1-2, the V gene TRBV7-9; D is unresolved. The CDR3 totals 15 residues. The ends were cut back, 5 bases at V and 2 bases at J, with 15 bases in the middle. Looked up from germline, CDR1 is SEHNR and CDR2 is FQNEAQ (reference sequence). CDR3 sequence (DNA): TGTGCCAGCAGCCGATGGGGTGGGGAAAACTATGGCTACACCTTC. This gives the protein CASSRWGGENYGYTF.

V usage is TRBV25-1 and J usage is TRBJ2-1, with 8 bases fitting TRBD1. This CDR3 has 16 amino acids. V was pared by 6 bases and J by 0 bases, with 7 bases of the junction left unmatched. CDR1 MGHDK and CDR2 SYGVNS come from the germline V gene. The DNA of the CDR3 is TGTGCCAGCAGGGGGCTCGGACAGGGCTCCTACAATGAGCAGTTCTTC. Translation gives CASRGLGQGSYNEQFF. Looking up the rest from reference TRBV25-1 and TRBJ2-1 gives the full variable domain: EADIYQTPRYLVIGTGKKITLECSQTMGHDKMYWYQQDPGMELHLIHYSYGVNSTEKGDLSSESTVSRIRTEHFPLTLESARPSHTSQYLCASRGLGQGSYNEQFFGPGTRLTVL.

This clone showed up just a few times. CDR3 sequence reads: CASSYVGSNTEAFF. The DNA for the CDR3 is TGTGCCAGCAGTTACGTGGGCTCGAACACTGAAGCTTTCTTT. The V and J genes are TRBV6-6 and TRBJ1-1; no reliable D call. This CDR3 contains 14 residues. Per the germline V gene, CDR1 is MNHNY and CDR2 is SVGAGI (reference sequence). The V end lost 2 bases, the J end lost 1 base, and 8 bases lay between the germline ends.

The chain carries TRBV6-5 and TRBJ2-7; 7 bases are a match to TRBD1. Looked up from germline, CDR1 is MNHEY and CDR2 is SVGAGI. Trimming at V came to 8 bases and at J to 2 bases, leaving 9 bases not matched to a gene. The CDR3 has 14 amino acids. CDR3 region: CASQRRQGPYEQYF. The DNA for the CDR3 is TGTGCCAGCCAGAGAAGACAGGGACCCTACGAGCAGTACTTC.

The V call is TRBV9, the J call TRBJ2-7; TRBD2 aligns across 13 bases. CDR3 length equals 15 residues. Trimming cost V 3 bases and J 6 bases; bases outside gene matches: 6. Germline CDR1 reads SGDLS; CDR2 reads YYNGEE. The CDR3 coding sequence is TGTGCCAGCAGCGATTGGGGACTAGCGGGAAGCGAGCAGTACTTC. Its protein is CASSDWGLAGSEQYF.

This chain uses TRBV24-1 with TRBJ2-1; D might be TRBD2 (5 bases). The CDR3 totals 17 residues. The V end lost 1 base, the J end lost 8 bases, and 20 bases lay between the germline ends. Germline V lookup: CDR1 KGHDR, CDR2 SFDVKD. The CDR3: CATSDFTPRGGADEQFF. The CDR3 bases are TGTGCCACCAGTGATTTTACCCCCCGTGGAGGAGCCGATGAGCAGTTCTTC.

The chain is built from TRBV4-1 and TRBJ2-1, with TRBD2 identical over 9 bases. From germline, CDR1 is MGHRA and CDR2 YSYEKL. This CDR3 is built from 16 residues. Unmatched junction bases numbered 9, after V lost 1 base and J lost 8 bases. DNA for the CDR3: TGCGCCAGCAGCCAAGTGGGGCGGGGGGGTCGGTATGAGCAGTTCTTC. Encoded protein: CASSQVGRGGRYEQFF.

This clone was picked up one time. This chain links TRBV5-1 with TRBJ2-1; D may be TRBD1 (6 bases). CDR3 length: 15 residues. CDR1 SGHRS and CDR2 YFSETQ come from the germline V gene. Trimming removed 4 bases at V and 3 bases at J, with 14 bases between. This CDR3 reads CASSPGDTLYNEQFF. The CDR3, as DNA: TGCGCCAGCAGCCCCGGGGACACGCTCTACAATGAGCAGTTCTTC.

This chain connects TRBV9 to TRBJ2-4; D is perhaps TRBD2 (6 bases). Trimming left V 3 bases short and J 7 bases short, with 14 bases between. Germline lookup yields CDR1 SGDLS and CDR2 YYNGEE. CDR3 size: 14 residues. The CDR3 sequence is CASSGGTGLNIQYF. For the CDR3, the DNA is TGTGCCAGCAGCGGCGGGACTGGACTTAACATTCAGTACTTC.

This clone has more than one count but fewer than ten. The rearrangement joins TRBV3-1 (or the pseudogene TRBV3-2) to TRBJ2-5, with D maybe TRBD1 (6 bases). V shed 8 bases and J shed 0 bases, with 10 bases lying between them. CDR1 and CDR2 from the germline V gene are LGHDT and YNNKEL (reference sequence). The CDR3 runs to 13 residues. The DNA for the CDR3 is TGTGCCAGCGAAACAGGGTACCAAGAGACCCAGTACTTC. Its translation is CASETGYQETQYF.

This chain connects TRBV19 to TRBJ1-2, with 8 bases identical to TRBD1. CDR1 is LNHDA and CDR2 is SQIVND in the germline V gene (reference sequence). This CDR3 has 16 amino acids. V lost 2 bases to trimming and J lost 1 base; unmatched junction nucleotides: 6. The CDR3 nucleotides read TGTGCCAGTAGTATACAGTGGACAGGGATTAACTATGGCTACACCTTC. Its translation: CASSIQWTGINYGYTF.

Written as DNA, the CDR3 is TGTGCCAGCAGCTTGTGGCTTAACTATGGCTACACCTTC. Translating gives CASSLWLNYGYTF. J is TRBJ1-2 and V is TRBV5-6; D gene unclear. The V end lost 1 base, the J end lost 1 base, and 5 bases lay between the germline ends. Germline CDR1 SGHDT, CDR2 YYEEEE. The CDR3 sequence is 13 residues long.

The rearrangement uses TRBV11-3 and TRBJ2-7; weak D call: TRBD1 (6 bases). This CDR3 comprises 15 residues. The germline CDR1 and CDR2 sequences are SGHNT and YENEEA. The V end was cut by 0 bases, the J end by 3 bases, with 12 bases between. CDR3 region: CASSLESWTVYEQYF. In DNA, the CDR3 is TGTGCCAGCAGCTTAGAGAGTTGGACAGTCTACGAGCAGTACTTC.

The chain recombines TRBV7-6 with TRBJ2-3; D uncertain. This CDR3 has 15 amino acids. Germline CDR1 is SGHVS and CDR2 is FNYEAQ. V dropped 3 bases and J dropped 0 bases, with 10 bases sitting between them. Written as DNA, the CDR3 is TGTGCCAGCAGCTTCACCGGGTCTAGCACAGATACGCAGTATTTT. Residues: CASSFTGSSTDTQYF.